The 9 T cell receptor beta chains below were found in one sample sequenced in a study of PD-1 blockade in classical Hodgkin lymphoma. Repertoires were generated with immunoSEQ multiplex PCR, while TCRdb's copy carries only in-frame clones and drops some. The sample lists tens of thousands of clones, about three quarters seen once, with approximately 12% in the top ten. Indicated time point: cycle 4 day 1 (C4D1), after 5 to 7 weeks of nivolumab. After autologous stem cell transplantation all patients relapsed, and prior brentuximab vedotin exposure differed between cohorts. The sequences come from peripheral blood mononuclear cells (PBMCs), collected before the fourth cycle of nivolumab. The source is a human donor with classical Hodgkin lymphoma.

This chain uses TRBV4-1 with TRBJ1-1; the D is unclear. Trimming took off 5 bases at V and 1 base at J, with 11 bases between the two ends. CDR1 MGHRA and CDR2 YSYEKL come from the germline V gene. The CDR3 is 14 amino acids. CDR3 coding DNA: TGCGCCAGCAGCGCTGGACCCACGAACACTGAAGCTTTCTTT. Translating gives CASSAGPTNTEAFF.

This sequence joins TRBV4-3 and TRBJ2-7; TRBD2 agrees at 8 bases. V shed 2 bases, J shed 9 bases, and the junction held 15 bases outside the gene matches. The germline V gene encodes CDR1 LGHNA and CDR2 YSLEER. CDR3 size: 16 residues. The CDR3 DNA follows: TGCGCCAGCAGCCAACGCACCGGGGGGGAGCCTCGGGGGCAGTACTTC. It encodes CASSQRTGGEPRGQYF.

V usage is TRBV6-6 and J usage is TRBJ2-5; the D gene is possibly TRBD1 (6 bases). Germline CDR1 and CDR2: MNHNY and SVGAGI (reference sequence). V was pared by 6 bases and J by 6 bases, with 20 bases between. CDR3 size: 15 residues. DNA of the CDR3: TGTGCCAGCAGCCCTACCGACAGGAGTGGAAAGACCCAGTACTTC. This translates into CASSPTDRSGKTQYF.

The sample holds one count of this clone. The chain carries TRBV11-2 and TRBJ1-1; TRBD1 agrees at 7 bases. Germline loops: CDR1 SGHAT, CDR2 FQNNGV. V gave up 7 bases and J gave up 1 base; unmatched junction bases: 12. The CDR3 consists of 16 residues. CDR3 nucleotide sequence: TGTGCCAGCACCCGAAGGACAGGAGCCCCGAACACTGAAGCTTTCTTT. It codes for CASTRRTGAPNTEAFF. Supplemented by reference TRBV11-2 and TRBJ1-1, the full variable domain reads EAGVAQSPRYKIIEKRQSVAFWCNPISGHATLYWYQQILGQGPKLLIQFQNNGVVDDSQLPKDRFSAERLKGVDSTLKIQPAKLEDSAVYLCASTRRTGAPNTEAFFGQGTRLTVV.

This clone occurred once. This chain connects TRBV7-1 to TRBJ2-7; D remains ambiguous. TRBV7-1 is placed among ORFs of uncertain function. The CDR3 consists of 12 residues. V lost 5 bases and J 2 bases, leaving 7 bases between the germline ends. CDR3 protein: CASSPRPYEQYF. CDR3 DNA sequence: TGTGCCAGCAGCCCCCGGCCCTACGAGCAGTACTTC.

This rearrangement joins TRBV7-6 to TRBJ2-1; D is unclear. The germline V and J ends were trimmed by 0 bases and 8 bases, with 8 bases remaining between them. The CDR3 covers 13 residues. CDR1 is SGHVS, CDR2 FNYEAQ, per germline. In nucleotides, the CDR3 is TGTGCCAGCAGCTTAGCGTCAGAGGATGAGCAGTTCTTC. Translated: CASSLASEDEQFF.

V usage is TRBV7-9 and J usage is TRBJ2-3; the D gene is possibly TRBD2 (6 bases). Trimming removed 4 bases at V and 1 base at J, with 9 bases between. Looked up from germline, CDR1 is SEHNR and CDR2 is FQNEAQ (reference sequence). The CDR3 spans 14 residues. The CDR3 DNA follows: TGTGCCAGCAGCTCGGAGGGAGGCACAGATACGCAGTATTTT. Protein sequence: CASSSEGGTDTQYF.

As regards this clone: Additional DNA sequences in this sample encode the identical CDR3. The chain employs TRBV5-4 and TRBJ2-7; D is unresolved. CDR1 is SGHNT and CDR2 is YYREEE in the germline V gene (reference sequence). The CDR3 is 12 residues long. V lost 2 bases, J lost 3 bases, and 6 bases lay in between. The CDR3 DNA sequence: TGTGCCAGCAGCTTTTTGGGCTACGAGCAGTACTTC. Protein product: CASSFLGYEQYF.

The rearrangement uses TRBV5-6 and TRBJ1-4; no firm D call. V lost 1 base, J lost 7 bases, and 8 bases lay in between. Per germline, CDR1 SGHDT and CDR2 YYEEEE. The CDR3 totals 13 residues. CDR3 sequence (DNA): TGTGCCAGCAGCTTGAACGGAGGTGAAAAACTGTTTTTT. Protein: CASSLNGGEKLFF.